The T cell receptor beta chain under discussion was sequenced for a study of T cell responses to AZD1222 COVID-19 vaccine. Assay used: immunoSEQ multiplex PCR; TCRdb lists only in-frame clones, some missing. Among approximately 8,000 clones, roughly 90% were seen once, and the ten largest hold about 7.7%. The CDR3 runs to 14 residues. Germline values: CDR1 ENHRY, CDR2 SYGVKD. Concerning this clone itself: At one of its ends the junction is not consistent with the germline gene, which may arise from a read error.

The TCR comes from an adult who received the AZD1222 COVID-19 vaccine. The material was peripheral blood, obtained 28 days after the second AZD1222 dose. V and J are TRBV10-3 and TRBJ1-2; no clear D gene. The CDR3 nucleotides are TGTGCCATCACTGAGACTGCAGCTAACTATGGCTACACCTTC. It translates to CAITETAANYGYTF.